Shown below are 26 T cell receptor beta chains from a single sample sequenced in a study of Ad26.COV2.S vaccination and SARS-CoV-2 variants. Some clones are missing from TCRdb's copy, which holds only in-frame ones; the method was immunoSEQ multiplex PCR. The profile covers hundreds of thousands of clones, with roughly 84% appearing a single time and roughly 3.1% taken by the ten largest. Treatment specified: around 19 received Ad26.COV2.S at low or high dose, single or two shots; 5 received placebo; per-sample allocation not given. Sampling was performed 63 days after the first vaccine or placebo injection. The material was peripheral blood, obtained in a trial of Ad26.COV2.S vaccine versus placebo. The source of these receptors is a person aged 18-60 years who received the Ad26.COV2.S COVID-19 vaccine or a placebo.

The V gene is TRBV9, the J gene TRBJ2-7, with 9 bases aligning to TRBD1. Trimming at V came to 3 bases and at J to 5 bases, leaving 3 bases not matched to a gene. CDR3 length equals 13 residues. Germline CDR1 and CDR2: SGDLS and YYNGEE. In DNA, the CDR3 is TGTGCCAGCAGCGGGGGACAGGGCAACGAGCAGTACTTC. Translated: CASSGGQGNEQYF.

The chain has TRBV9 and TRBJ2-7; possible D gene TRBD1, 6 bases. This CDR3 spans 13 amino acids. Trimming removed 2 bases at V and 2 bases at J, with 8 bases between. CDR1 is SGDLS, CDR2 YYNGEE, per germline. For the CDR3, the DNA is TGTGCCAGCAGCGTTGGACAGACCTACGAGCAGTACTTC. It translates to CASSVGQTYEQYF.

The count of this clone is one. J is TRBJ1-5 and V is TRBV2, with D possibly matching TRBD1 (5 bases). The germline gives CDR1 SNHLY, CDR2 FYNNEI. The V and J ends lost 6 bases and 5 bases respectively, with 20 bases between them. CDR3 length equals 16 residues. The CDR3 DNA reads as TGTGCCAGCAGCCCCACGGGACTGGTGCCTGATCAGCCCCAGCATTTT. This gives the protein CASSPTGLVPDQPQHF. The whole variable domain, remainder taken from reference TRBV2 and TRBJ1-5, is EPEVTQTPSHQVTQMGQEVILRCVPISNHLYFYWYRQILGQKVEFLVSFYNNEISEKSEIFDDQFSVERPDGSNFTLKIRSTKLEDSAMYFCASSPTGLVPDQPQHFGDGTRLSIL.

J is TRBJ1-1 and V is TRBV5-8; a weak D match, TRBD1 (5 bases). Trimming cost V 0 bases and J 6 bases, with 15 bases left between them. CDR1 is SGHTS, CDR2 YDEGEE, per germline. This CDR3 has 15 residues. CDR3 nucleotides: TGTGCCAGCAGCTTGGTTGATAGGGGTGTCGCTGAAGCTTTCTTT. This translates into CASSLVDRGVAEAFF.

The CDR3, as DNA: TGTGCCAGCAGCTTGGCACTCCGGGACGGATTACGTAGCTTTGAGCAGTACTTC. Protein product: CASSLALRDGLRSFEQYF. The chain is built from TRBV5-6 and TRBJ2-7; D may correspond to TRBD1 or TRBD2 (5 bases each). Germline CDR1 and CDR2: SGHDT and YYEEEE. This CDR3 is built from 18 residues. With 0 bases removed from V and 7 bases from J, the gap between germline ends came to 26 bases. The entire variable domain, with the rest obtained from reference TRBV5-6 and TRBJ2-7, is as follows: DAGVTQSPTHLIKTRGQQVTLRCSPKSGHDTVSWYQQALGQGPQFIFQYYEEEERQRGNFPDRFSGHQFPNYSSELNVNALLLGDSALYLCASSLALRDGLRSFEQYFGPGTRLTVT.

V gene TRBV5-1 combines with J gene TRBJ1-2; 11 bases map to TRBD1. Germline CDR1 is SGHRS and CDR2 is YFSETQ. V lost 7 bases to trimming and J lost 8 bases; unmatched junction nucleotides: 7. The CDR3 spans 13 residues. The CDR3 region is CASGQGAREGYTF. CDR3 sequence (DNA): TGCGCCAGCGGACAGGGGGCGCGGGAAGGCTACACCTTC.

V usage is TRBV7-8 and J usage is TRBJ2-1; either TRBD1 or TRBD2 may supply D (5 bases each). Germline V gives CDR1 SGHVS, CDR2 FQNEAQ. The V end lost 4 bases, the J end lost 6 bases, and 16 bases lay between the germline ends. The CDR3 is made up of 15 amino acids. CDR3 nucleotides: TGTGCCAGCAGCTCTTTTTGGGACCAACCCAATGAGCAGTTCTTC. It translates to CASSSFWDQPNEQFF.

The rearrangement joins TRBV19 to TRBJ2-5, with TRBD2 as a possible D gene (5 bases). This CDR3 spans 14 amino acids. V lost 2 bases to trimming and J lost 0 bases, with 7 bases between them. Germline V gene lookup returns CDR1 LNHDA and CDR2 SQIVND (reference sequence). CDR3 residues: CASSIPSNQETQYF. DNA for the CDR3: TGTGCCAGTAGTATACCTAGCAACCAAGAGACCCAGTACTTC.

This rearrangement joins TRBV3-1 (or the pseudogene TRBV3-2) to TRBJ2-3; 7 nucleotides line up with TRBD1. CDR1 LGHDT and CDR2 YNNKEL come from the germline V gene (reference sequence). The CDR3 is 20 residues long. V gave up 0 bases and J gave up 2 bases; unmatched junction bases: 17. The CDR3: CASSQDPAGGYDTNTDTQYF. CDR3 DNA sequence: TGTGCCAGCAGCCAAGATCCGGCAGGGGGATACGATACGAACACAGATACGCAGTATTTT.

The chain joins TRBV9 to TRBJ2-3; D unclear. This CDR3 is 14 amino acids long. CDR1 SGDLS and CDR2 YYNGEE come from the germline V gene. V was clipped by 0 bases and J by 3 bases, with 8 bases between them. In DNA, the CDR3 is TGTGCCAGCAGCGTAGTGCTGGAAACAGATACGCAGTATTTT. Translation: CASSVVLETDTQYF.

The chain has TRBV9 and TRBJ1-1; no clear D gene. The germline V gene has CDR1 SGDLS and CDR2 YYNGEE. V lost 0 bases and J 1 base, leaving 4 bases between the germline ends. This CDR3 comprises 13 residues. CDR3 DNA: TGTGCCAGCAGCGTAGCCTCGAACACTGAAGCTTTCTTT. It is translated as CASSVASNTEAFF.

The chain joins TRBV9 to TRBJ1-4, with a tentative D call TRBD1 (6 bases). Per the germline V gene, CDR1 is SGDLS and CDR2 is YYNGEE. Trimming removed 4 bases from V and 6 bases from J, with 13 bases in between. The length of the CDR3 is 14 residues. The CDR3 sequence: CASSPGDFDEKLFF. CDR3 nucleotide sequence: TGTGCCAGCAGCCCAGGGGATTTCGATGAAAAACTGTTTTTT.

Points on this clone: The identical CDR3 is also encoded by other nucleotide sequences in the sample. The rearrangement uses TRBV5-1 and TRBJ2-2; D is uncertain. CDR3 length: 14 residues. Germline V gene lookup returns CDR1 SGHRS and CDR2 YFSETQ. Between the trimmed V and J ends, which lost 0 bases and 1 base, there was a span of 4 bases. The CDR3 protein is CASSLGGNTGELFF. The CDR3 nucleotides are TGCGCCAGCAGCTTGGGTGGGAACACCGGGGAGCTGTTTTTT.

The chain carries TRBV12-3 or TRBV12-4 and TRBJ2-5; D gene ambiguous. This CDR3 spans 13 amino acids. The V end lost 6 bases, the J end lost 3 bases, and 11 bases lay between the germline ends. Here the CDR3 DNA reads TGTGCCAGCAGGCCCAGGCCTGAAGAGACCCAGTACTTC. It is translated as CASRPRPEETQYF.

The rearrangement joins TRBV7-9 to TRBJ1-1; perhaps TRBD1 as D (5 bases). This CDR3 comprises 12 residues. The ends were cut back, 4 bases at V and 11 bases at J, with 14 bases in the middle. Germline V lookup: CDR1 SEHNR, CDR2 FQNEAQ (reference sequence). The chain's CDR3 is CASSSDSGGAFF. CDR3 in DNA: TGTGCCAGCAGCTCTGACAGTGGCGGCGCTTTCTTT.

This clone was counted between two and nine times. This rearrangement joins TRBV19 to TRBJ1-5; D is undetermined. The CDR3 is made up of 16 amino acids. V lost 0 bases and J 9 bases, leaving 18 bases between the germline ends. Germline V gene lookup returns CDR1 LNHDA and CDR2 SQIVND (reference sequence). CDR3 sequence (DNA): TGTGCCAGTAGTATAGATCTATTCGGAGCCGAGGGGCCCCAGCATTTT. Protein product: CASSIDLFGAEGPQHF.

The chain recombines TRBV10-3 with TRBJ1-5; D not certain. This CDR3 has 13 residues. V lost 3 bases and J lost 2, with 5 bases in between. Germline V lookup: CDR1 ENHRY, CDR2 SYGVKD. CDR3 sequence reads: CAISDRGNQPQHF. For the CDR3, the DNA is TGTGCCATCAGTGACAGAGGCAATCAGCCCCAGCATTTT.

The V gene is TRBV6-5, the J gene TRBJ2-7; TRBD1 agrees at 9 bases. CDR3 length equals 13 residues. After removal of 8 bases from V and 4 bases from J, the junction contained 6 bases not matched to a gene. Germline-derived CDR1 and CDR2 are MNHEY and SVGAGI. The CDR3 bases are TGTGCCAGCGACCTACAGGGGGCGTACGAGCAGTACTTC. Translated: CASDLQGAYEQYF.

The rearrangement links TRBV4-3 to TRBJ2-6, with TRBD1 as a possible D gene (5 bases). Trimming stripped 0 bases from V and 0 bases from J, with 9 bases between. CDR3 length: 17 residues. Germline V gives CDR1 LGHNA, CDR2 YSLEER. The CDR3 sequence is CASSQEPDSSGANVLTF. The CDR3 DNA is TGCGCCAGCAGCCAAGAACCAGACAGCTCTGGGGCCAACGTCCTGACTTTC.

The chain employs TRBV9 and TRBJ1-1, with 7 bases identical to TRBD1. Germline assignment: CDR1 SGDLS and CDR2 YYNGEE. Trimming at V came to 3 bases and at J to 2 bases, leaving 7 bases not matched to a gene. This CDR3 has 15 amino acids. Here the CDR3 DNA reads TGTGCCAGCAGCGCGGGGGGACAGAGAAACACTGAAGCTTTCTTT. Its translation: CASSAGGQRNTEAFF.

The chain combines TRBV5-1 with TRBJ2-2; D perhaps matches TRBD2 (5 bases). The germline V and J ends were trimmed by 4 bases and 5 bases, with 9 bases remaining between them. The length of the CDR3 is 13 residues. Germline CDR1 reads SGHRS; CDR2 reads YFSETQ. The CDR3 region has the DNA TGCGCCAGCAGCCCCCCGGGAACCGGGGAGCTGTTTTTT. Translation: CASSPPGTGELFF.

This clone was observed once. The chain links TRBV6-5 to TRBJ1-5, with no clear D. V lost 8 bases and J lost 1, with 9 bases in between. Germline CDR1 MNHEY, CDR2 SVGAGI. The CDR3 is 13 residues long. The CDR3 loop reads CASGLGSNQPQHF. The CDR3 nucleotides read TGTGCCAGCGGGCTGGGAAGCAATCAGCCCCAGCATTTT.

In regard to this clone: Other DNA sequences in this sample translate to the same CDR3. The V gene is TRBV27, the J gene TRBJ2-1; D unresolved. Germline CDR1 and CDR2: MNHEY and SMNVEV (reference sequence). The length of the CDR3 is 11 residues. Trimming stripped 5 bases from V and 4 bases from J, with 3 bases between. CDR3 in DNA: TGTGCCAGCAGTCAATACAATGAGCAGTTCTTC. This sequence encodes CASSQYNEQFF.

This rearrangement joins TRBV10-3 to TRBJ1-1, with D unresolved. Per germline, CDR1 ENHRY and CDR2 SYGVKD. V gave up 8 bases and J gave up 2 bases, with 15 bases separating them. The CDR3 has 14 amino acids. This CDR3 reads CAIGPLETNTEAFF. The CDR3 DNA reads TGTGCCATCGGGCCCTTGGAGACTAACACTGAAGCTTTCTTT.

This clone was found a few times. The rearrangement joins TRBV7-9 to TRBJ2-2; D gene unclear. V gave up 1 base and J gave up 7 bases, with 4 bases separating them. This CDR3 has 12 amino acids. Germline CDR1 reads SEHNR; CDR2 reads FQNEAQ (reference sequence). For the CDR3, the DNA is TGTGCCAGCAGCTTAGTAGGCGGGGAGCTGTTTTTT. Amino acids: CASSLVGGELFF.

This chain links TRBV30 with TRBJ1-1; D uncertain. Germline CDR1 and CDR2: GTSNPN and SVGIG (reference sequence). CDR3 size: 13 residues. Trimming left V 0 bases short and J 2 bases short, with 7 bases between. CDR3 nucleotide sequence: TGTGCCTGGAGTGTAGGGATAAACACTGAAGCTTTCTTT. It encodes CAWSVGINTEAFF.